The sequence of this T cell receptor (beta chain) was determined in a study of T cell responses to AZD1222 COVID-19 vaccine. Germline CDR1 reads SGHRS; CDR2 reads YFSETQ. Trimming stripped 2 bases from V and 1 base from J, with 15 bases between. The length of the CDR3 is 16 residues. Notes on this clone: Its antigen remains unidentified.

Study-level points and caveats: Distributed over spike, vaccine-associated CD4 TCRs predominated at 160-218 and 743-854. The study found Spike-specific TCR breadth and depth rose after two AZD1222 doses.

Libraries were prepared by immunoSEQ multiplex PCR; TCRdb keeps only in-frame clonotypes and omits some of them. Of 250,000 to 300,000 clones listed, approximately 94% are singletons. Specimen: peripheral blood, collected 28 days after the second AZD1222 dose. The TCR comes from an adult who received the AZD1222 COVID-19 vaccine. The V gene is TRBV5-1, the J gene TRBJ1-1; the D gene is possibly TRBD1 (5 bases). CDR3 loop: CASSFGTNIGNTEAFF. In DNA, the CDR3 is TGCGCCAGCAGCTTCGGGACCAATATCGGGAACACTGAAGCTTTCTTT.